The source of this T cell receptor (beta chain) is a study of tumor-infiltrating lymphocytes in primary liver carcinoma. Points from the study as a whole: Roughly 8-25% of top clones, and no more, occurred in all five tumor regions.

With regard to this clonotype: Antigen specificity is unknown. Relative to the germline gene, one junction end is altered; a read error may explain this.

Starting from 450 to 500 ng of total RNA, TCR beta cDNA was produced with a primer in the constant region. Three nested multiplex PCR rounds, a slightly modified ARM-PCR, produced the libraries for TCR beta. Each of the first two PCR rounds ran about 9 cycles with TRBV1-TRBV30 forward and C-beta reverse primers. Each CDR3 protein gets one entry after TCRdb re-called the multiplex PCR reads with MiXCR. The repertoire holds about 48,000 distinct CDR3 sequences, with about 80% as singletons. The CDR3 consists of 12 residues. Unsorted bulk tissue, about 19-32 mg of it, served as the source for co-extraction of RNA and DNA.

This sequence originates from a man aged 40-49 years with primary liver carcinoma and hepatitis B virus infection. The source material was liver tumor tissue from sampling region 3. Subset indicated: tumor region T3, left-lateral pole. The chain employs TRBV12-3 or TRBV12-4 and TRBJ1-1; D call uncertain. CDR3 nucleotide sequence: TGTGCCAACAGTCGAGCGAACACTGAAGCCTTCTTT. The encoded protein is CANSRANTEAFF.